These T cell receptor beta chains were read from a single sample in a study of cytomegalovirus exposure and HLA in healthy donors. Clones were sequenced by immunoSEQ multiplex PCR, and TCRdb holds only the in-frame ones, with some missing. The sample yields about 180,000 clones, roughly 82% seen once. Material for sequencing was PBMCs. These receptors were collected from a man between 35 and 55 years old in good health and CMV-seronegative. Each CDR3 is given with its conserved first and last residue. The order of the fields is J gene, V gene, D gene, clone size, CDR3 DNA, CDR3 protein. The D gene is left open where the match is weak. Expanded clones get a size class; other rows say once, few or many, or leave the size out.

j_call: TRBJ2-6
v_call: TRBV2
d_call: NA
clone_size: NA
cdr3_nt: TGTGCCAGCGACCAGGGTTTTTCTGGGGCCAACGTCCTGACTTTC
cdr3_aa: CASDQGFSGANVLTF

j_call: TRBJ2-3
v_call: TRBV6-1
d_call: TRBD1
clone_size: NA
cdr3_nt: TGTGCCAGCCGACAGGGAAGCACAGATACGCAGTATTTT
cdr3_aa: CASRQGSTDTQYF

j_call: TRBJ1-1
v_call: TRBV7-2
d_call: NA
clone_size: NA
cdr3_nt: TGTGCCAGCAGCTTAGACAGGGCCGCTGAAGCTTTCTTT
cdr3_aa: CASSLDRAAEAFF

j_call: TRBJ1-2
v_call: TRBV4-1
d_call: NA
clone_size: NA
cdr3_nt: TGCGCCAGCAGCCACGGCTCCTGGGGCGATGGCTACACCTTC
cdr3_aa: CASSHGSWGDGYTF

j_call: TRBJ1-4
v_call: TRBV14
d_call: NA
clone_size: NA
cdr3_nt: TGTGCCAGCAGCCCGTCACAGGGTACCCTGTTTTTT
cdr3_aa: CASSPSQGTLFF

j_call: TRBJ2-3
v_call: TRBV28
d_call: NA
clone_size: NA
cdr3_nt: TGTGCCAGCAGACTGAGCACAGATACGCAGTATTTT
cdr3_aa: CASRLSTDTQYF

j_call: TRBJ2-1
v_call: TRBV6-6
d_call: TRBD2
clone_size: NA
cdr3_nt: TGTGCCAGCAGTTACGGGGCGGGGGGGCAGCGGGAGCAGTTCTTC
cdr3_aa: CASSYGAGGQREQFF

j_call: TRBJ2-7
v_call: TRBV9
d_call: NA
clone_size: once
cdr3_nt: TGTGCCAGCAGCCCCCAGGGTAAGGGGTACGAGCAGTACTTC
cdr3_aa: CASSPQGKGYEQYF

j_call: TRBJ2-1
v_call: TRBV6-4
d_call: NA
clone_size: NA
cdr3_nt: TGTGCCAGCAGTGACTCGAAACTAGCTAAGAATGAGCAGTTCTTC
cdr3_aa: CASSDSKLAKNEQFF

j_call: TRBJ2-1
v_call: TRBV5-1
d_call: NA
clone_size: NA
cdr3_nt: TGCGCCAGCAGCTTCACGGCGGGGAGCCCCAATGAGCAGTTCTTC
cdr3_aa: CASSFTAGSPNEQFF

j_call: TRBJ1-6
v_call: TRBV4-3
d_call: NA
clone_size: NA
cdr3_nt: TGCGCCAGCAGCCAAGAGTTCCGGGGAGAAAGGAATTCACCCCTCCACTTT
cdr3_aa: CASSQEFRGERNSPLHF

j_call: TRBJ1-3
v_call: TRBV4-3
d_call: NA
clone_size: NA
cdr3_nt: TGCGCCAGCAGCCAGAAACCAACAAGCTCTGGAAACACCATATATTTT
cdr3_aa: CASSQKPTSSGNTIYF

j_call: TRBJ1-5
v_call: TRBV19
d_call: NA
clone_size: NA
cdr3_nt: TGTGCCAGTAGTATAGACGGGAATAGCAATCAGCCCCAGCATTTT
cdr3_aa: CASSIDGNSNQPQHF

j_call: TRBJ2-1
v_call: TRBV4-2
d_call: TRBD1
clone_size: NA
cdr3_nt: TGTGCCAGCAGCCAAGATATCGGGACAGGGGGAGGTGAGCAGTTCTTC
cdr3_aa: CASSQDIGTGGGEQFF

j_call: TRBJ1-2
v_call: TRBV28
d_call: TRBD1
clone_size: NA
cdr3_nt: TGTGCCACTGTCAGGGGGCGGAATTATGGCTACACCTTC
cdr3_aa: CATVRGRNYGYTF

j_call: TRBJ2-1
v_call: TRBV5-6
d_call: NA
clone_size: NA
cdr3_nt: TGTGCCAGCAGCTTGGATACGGGGAGGACCTACAATGAGCAGTTCTTC
cdr3_aa: CASSLDTGRTYNEQFF

j_call: TRBJ2-2
v_call: TRBV27
d_call: TRBD2
clone_size: NA
cdr3_nt: TGTGCCAGCAGTTCGGGACTAGCGGACCTCACCGGGGAGCTGTTTTTT
cdr3_aa: CASSSGLADLTGELFF

j_call: TRBJ2-7
v_call: TRBV6-4
d_call: TRBD1
clone_size: NA
cdr3_nt: TGTGCCAGCAGTGACTCGGACAGGGGCGAGCAGTACTTC
cdr3_aa: CASSDSDRGEQYF

j_call: TRBJ2-1
v_call: TRBV9
d_call: NA
clone_size: few
cdr3_nt: TGTGCCAGCAGCGCCCGGACAAGTGAGCAGTTCTTC
cdr3_aa: CASSARTSEQFF

j_call: TRBJ2-2
v_call: TRBV15
d_call: TRBD2
clone_size: NA
cdr3_nt: TGTGCCACCAGCAGAGAACTAGCGGGGAGCACCGGGGAGCTGTTTTTT
cdr3_aa: CATSRELAGSTGELFF

j_call: TRBJ1-2
v_call: TRBV30
d_call: NA
clone_size: once
cdr3_nt: TGTGCCTGGAGTCACCTCCTCACAGGGAACGATGGCTACACCTTC
cdr3_aa: CAWSHLLTGNDGYTF

j_call: TRBJ2-7
v_call: TRBV5-1
d_call: NA
clone_size: once
cdr3_nt: TGCGCCAGCAGCTTGCCCGGAGACTACGAGCAGTACTTC
cdr3_aa: CASSLPGDYEQYF

j_call: TRBJ1-2
v_call: TRBV5-1
d_call: NA
clone_size: few
cdr3_nt: TGCGCCAGCAGCTTCACGGGGAGCTATGGCTACACCTTC
cdr3_aa: CASSFTGSYGYTF

j_call: TRBJ2-3
v_call: TRBV5-1
d_call: NA
clone_size: NA
cdr3_nt: TGCGCCAGCAGCTTCCTCCAGGGTGATACGCAGTATTTT
cdr3_aa: CASSFLQGDTQYF

j_call: TRBJ2-7
v_call: TRBV6-6
d_call: TRBD2
clone_size: few
cdr3_nt: TGTGCCAGCAGCCCCCCGACTAGCGGGAACGAGCAGTACTTC
cdr3_aa: CASSPPTSGNEQYF

j_call: TRBJ2-3
v_call: TRBV30
d_call: NA
clone_size: NA
cdr3_nt: TGTGCCTGGACCCAGGGGGAGGTTGATACGCAGTATTTT
cdr3_aa: CAWTQGEVDTQYF

j_call: TRBJ2-7
v_call: TRBV29-1
d_call: TRBD1
clone_size: NA
cdr3_nt: TGCAGCGTCACTAGGTCCGACAGGGCTACCTACGAGCAGTACTTC
cdr3_aa: CSVTRSDRATYEQYF

j_call: TRBJ1-1
v_call: TRBV18
d_call: NA
clone_size: NA
cdr3_nt: TGTGCCAGCTCACCATTAGCTACTCTGAACACTGAAGCTTTCTTT
cdr3_aa: CASSPLATLNTEAFF

j_call: TRBJ1-2
v_call: TRBV27
d_call: NA
clone_size: NA
cdr3_nt: TGTGCCAGCAGTTTTCGGGGTCTGGGCTACACCTTC
cdr3_aa: CASSFRGLGYTF

j_call: TRBJ2-7
v_call: TRBV6-5
d_call: NA
clone_size: NA
cdr3_nt: TGTGCCAGCAGTCTAGAGAGGAAGAGCTCCTACGAGCAGTACTTC
cdr3_aa: CASSLERKSSYEQYF

j_call: TRBJ2-7
v_call: TRBV19
d_call: TRBD1
clone_size: NA
cdr3_nt: TGTGCCAGTAGTATAAAGCCCGGACAGGTAGGATGGGAGCAGTACTTC
cdr3_aa: CASSIKPGQVGWEQYF

j_call: TRBJ2-3
v_call: TRBV5-1
d_call: TRBD2
clone_size: NA
cdr3_nt: TGCGCCAGCAGCTCCAGCGGGGGTTCTAGCACAGATACGCAGTATTTT
cdr3_aa: CASSSSGGSSTDTQYF

j_call: TRBJ1-5
v_call: TRBV30
d_call: NA
clone_size: few
cdr3_nt: TGTGCCTGGGGTGAAGTACGGCAGGTCAATCAGCCCCAGCATTTT
cdr3_aa: CAWGEVRQVNQPQHF

j_call: TRBJ2-7
v_call: TRBV7-2
d_call: TRBD1
clone_size: NA
cdr3_nt: TGTGCCAGCAGCTTAGAGCCAGGAAGGGGGCTCGAGCAGTACTTC
cdr3_aa: CASSLEPGRGLEQYF

j_call: TRBJ2-7
v_call: TRBV30
d_call: TRBD2
clone_size: NA
cdr3_nt: TGTGCCTGGACTCTAGCGGGGGTTTACGAGCAGTACTTC
cdr3_aa: CAWTLAGVYEQYF

j_call: TRBJ2-1
v_call: TRBV29-1
d_call: NA
clone_size: NA
cdr3_nt: TGCAGCGTTGAAAAACAGGGTGGCGGTAGTGAGCAGTTCTTC
cdr3_aa: CSVEKQGGGSEQFF

j_call: TRBJ1-1
v_call: TRBV30
d_call: NA
clone_size: NA
cdr3_nt: TGTGCCTGGAGTGTACGGGGGGCTGGGAGCACTGAAGCTTTCTTT
cdr3_aa: CAWSVRGAGSTEAFF

j_call: TRBJ2-5
v_call: TRBV4-1
d_call: TRBD2
clone_size: NA
cdr3_nt: TGCGCCAGCAGCCCCAGAGTACTGAGGACTAGCGGGGAACAAGAGACCCAGTACTTC
cdr3_aa: CASSPRVLRTSGEQETQYF

j_call: TRBJ2-7
v_call: TRBV27
d_call: TRBD1
clone_size: NA
cdr3_nt: TGTGCCAGCAGTGCAGACAGGGGTTACTACGAGCAGTACTTC
cdr3_aa: CASSADRGYYEQYF

j_call: TRBJ2-7
v_call: TRBV9
d_call: NA
clone_size: NA
cdr3_nt: TGTGCCAGCAGCGTACGTATAGACTCCTACGAGCAGTACTTC
cdr3_aa: CASSVRIDSYEQYF

j_call: TRBJ2-3
v_call: TRBV7-2
d_call: NA
clone_size: NA
cdr3_nt: TGTGCCAGCAGCTCTCTCTACACAGATACGCAGTATTTT
cdr3_aa: CASSSLYTDTQYF

j_call: TRBJ2-6
v_call: TRBV30
d_call: NA
clone_size: NA
cdr3_nt: TGTGCCTGGACCACCGGGGTATCTGGGGCCAACGTCCTGACTTTC
cdr3_aa: CAWTTGVSGANVLTF

j_call: TRBJ1-5
v_call: TRBV28
d_call: NA
clone_size: NA
cdr3_nt: TGTGCCAGCAGTTTACGGCAGGGCATTGGCAATCAGCCCCAGCATTTT
cdr3_aa: CASSLRQGIGNQPQHF

j_call: TRBJ2-3
v_call: TRBV19
d_call: TRBD1
clone_size: NA
cdr3_nt: TGTGCCAGTAGTTCCCGGGACAGGGAAGGCTTTAGCACAGATACGCAGTATTTT
cdr3_aa: CASSSRDREGFSTDTQYF

j_call: TRBJ2-3
v_call: TRBV27
d_call: TRBD1
clone_size: NA
cdr3_nt: TGTGCCAGCGGCCGGGACAGGGCCGCAGATACGCAGTATTTT
cdr3_aa: CASGRDRAADTQYF

j_call: TRBJ2-3
v_call: TRBV5-1
d_call: NA
clone_size: NA
cdr3_nt: TGCGCCAGCATTAGCGGCGAATCTAGCACAGATACGCAGTATTTT
cdr3_aa: CASISGESSTDTQYF

j_call: TRBJ2-1
v_call: TRBV2
d_call: TRBD2
clone_size: NA
cdr3_nt: TGTGCCAGCTGCCGGGACTATCTCAATGAGCAGTTCTTC
cdr3_aa: CASCRDYLNEQFF

j_call: TRBJ1-1
v_call: TRBV4-3
d_call: NA
clone_size: NA
cdr3_nt: TGCGCCAGCAGCCCAAGTACCTCGAGGGAAGCTTTCTTT
cdr3_aa: CASSPSTSREAFF

j_call: TRBJ2-2
v_call: TRBV5-4
d_call: TRBD1
clone_size: NA
cdr3_nt: TGTGCCAGCAGCTCCCGACAGGGGACAATCGGGGAGCTGTTTTTT
cdr3_aa: CASSSRQGTIGELFF

j_call: TRBJ2-1
v_call: TRBV29-1
d_call: NA
clone_size: once
cdr3_nt: TGCAGCGTTGGCTGGCGGGCTGAGCAGTTCTTC
cdr3_aa: CSVGWRAEQFF

j_call: TRBJ1-4
v_call: TRBV28
d_call: TRBD1
clone_size: NA
cdr3_nt: TGTGCCAGCAAATTGGGACAGACCCTTAATGAAAAACTGTTTTTT
cdr3_aa: CASKLGQTLNEKLFF

j_call: TRBJ2-5
v_call: TRBV7-2
d_call: NA
clone_size: NA
cdr3_nt: TGTGCCAGCAGCTTACAGGGAAGGGCAAGGCAAGAGACCCAGTACTTC
cdr3_aa: CASSLQGRARQETQYF

j_call: TRBJ2-7
v_call: TRBV19
d_call: NA
clone_size: NA
cdr3_nt: TGTGCCAGTAGTTTCAACAGTGTTGGCCCCTCCGAGCAGTACTTC
cdr3_aa: CASSFNSVGPSEQYF

j_call: TRBJ1-2
v_call: TRBV19
d_call: TRBD1
clone_size: once
cdr3_nt: TGTGCCAGTAGTGTCGGGACAGAATATGGCTACACCTTC
cdr3_aa: CASSVGTEYGYTF